The source of this T cell receptor beta chain is a study of cytomegalovirus exposure and HLA in healthy donors. Vbeta (60) and Jbeta (13) primers were used in the PCR. TCRdb keeps only in-frame clones here, not all; method: immunoSEQ multiplex PCR. The repertoire holds about 69,000 clones, with approximately 80% as singletons. Trimming pared 2 bases from V and 9 bases from J, leaving 16 bases between. This CDR3 spans 14 amino acids. CDR1 and CDR2 (germline): MDHEN, SYDVKM. This sequence originates from a man between 18 and 29 years old in good health and CMV-seronegative. The V and J genes are TRBV28 and TRBJ2-5, with TRBD1 as a possible D gene (6 bases). Specimen: PBMCs. Here the CDR3 DNA reads TGTGCCAGCAGTTTACGGGCAGGCTCAGGGGCCCAGTACTTC. It encodes CASSLRAGSGAQYF.